What follows is one T cell receptor (beta chain) and its context. Its antigen is undetermined. This sample was included in a study of cytomegalovirus exposure and HLA in healthy donors. Study-level results: TCR beta sequences reportedly predicted the HLA-A and HLA-B alleles of most subjects accurately.

CDR3 size: 16 residues. The V segment lost 5 bases and the J segment 7 bases; nucleotides outside the gene matches: 13. Germline CDR1 and CDR2: MNHNS and SASEGT. The PCR was carried out with 60 Vbeta primers and 13 Jbeta primers. This table comes from immunoSEQ multiplex PCR, and its TCRdb copy is limited to in-frame clones, with some not included. The sample comprises about 93,000 clones, around 78% of which are singletons, and roughly 0.6% rests with the top ten. Sequencing was performed on PBMCs. V gene TRBV6-1 combines with J gene TRBJ2-1; 8 nucleotides line up with TRBD2. The TCR was taken from a young man in good health and CMV-seronegative. CDR3 sequence reads: CASSQEAGVASNEQFF. The CDR3 nucleotides read TGTGCCAGCAGTCAAGAAGCGGGAGTGGCTTCGAATGAGCAGTTCTTC.